This T cell receptor (beta chain) comes out of a study of blood T cells in healthy people across ages. The sample holds a few counts of this clonotype. Per the germline V gene, CDR1 is LNHNV and CDR2 is YYDKDF (reference sequence). Deletions cut 5 bases from V and 1 base from J, with 11 bases between. This CDR3 contains 14 residues. It was with a sample-barcoded 5' primer and a J-beta primer mix that a second PCR of about 6 to 12 cycles was run. CDR3-containing paired-end reads numbered at least 2.5 million in each sample. Via MiXCR, TCRdb re-called the 5' RACE reads, giving one row per CDR3 protein. Counted here are about 1.4 million distinct CDR3 sequences, around 59% occurring once; the ten biggest clones make up 6.7%.

The chain is built from TRBV15 and TRBJ2-5; tentative D call: TRBD2 (5 bases). The TCR was taken from a man in his late teens or twenties in good health. Sequenced: blood. The CDR3, as DNA: TGTGCCACCAGCCCTCACCGGGGCCAAGAGACCCAGTACTTC. Its translation: CATSPHRGQETQYF. Based on the CDR3 plus reference TRBV15 and TRBJ2-5, the full variable domain is DAMVIQNPRYQVTQFGKPVTLSCSQTLNHNVMYWYQQKSSQAPKLLFHYYDKDFNNEADTPDNFQSRRPNTSFCFLDIRSPGLGDTAMYLCATSPHRGQETQYFGPGTRLLVL.